This TCR beta chain came from a study of cytomegalovirus exposure and HLA in healthy donors. A note on this clone: Antigen: not known.

Looked up from germline, CDR1 is MNHEY and CDR2 is SVGAGI. The CDR3 totals 13 residues. The ends lost 4 bases at V and 6 bases at J; junction bases unmatched: 1. PCR primers comprised 60 Vbeta and 13 Jbeta primers. Sequencing used immunoSEQ multiplex PCR; TCRdb keeps in-frame clones, though not all of them. The data contain approximately 180,000 clones, 87% of them seen just once; the ten biggest clones take up more than 0.2%. As for the donors, each was a healthy bone marrow donor. The study's findings and limits: An apparent linkage of common viral pathogens to several of the most significant clusters emerged in a later analysis. In a later analysis, a missense DCLRE1C variant was linked to TCR beta V- and J-gene trimming.

This receptor was identified in a girl less than two years old in good health and CMV-seronegative. V and J are TRBV6-5 and TRBJ1-2; the match to TRBD1 covers 11 bases. Sequencing was done on a sample of PBMCs. CDR3 protein: CASSWTGGDGYTF. For the CDR3, the DNA is TGTGCCAGCAGTTGGACAGGGGGCGATGGCTACACCTTC.